This T cell receptor (beta chain) emerged from a study of vaccination effects on CD4 cells after COVID-19. A word on this clone: What it recognizes is unknown.

TCRdb keeps only in-frame clones here, not all; method: immunoSEQ multiplex PCR. The sample consists of tens of thousands of clones, around 70% of them appearing once. Using viral peptide pools, the ViraFEST assay grew out antigen-specific CD4+ T cells prior to sequencing. Having been cultured for roughly 9 days, the cells underwent CD4+ T cell isolation. Each participant was given two doses of one vaccine (BNT162b2 or mRNA-1273). The study found no prior SARS-CoV-2 infection in the vaccine recipients, who tested negative for nucleocapsid antibodies. Wells each received two million PBMC, cultured with approximately 10 IU/ml IL-2 and roughly 10 ug/ml peptides. In the cultures, half the medium was exchanged for IL-2 medium on days 3 and 7. The ends were cut back, 3 bases at V and 2 bases at J, with 19 bases in the middle. Germline CDR1 reads LGHNA; CDR2 reads YNFKEQ. The CDR3 runs 17 residues.

The chain carries TRBV4-2 and TRBJ1-1, with D perhaps TRBD1 (5 bases). The clonotype comes from a human donor who received a COVID-19 vaccine. The starting material was CD4+ T cells from PBMCs cultured with HCoV-NL63 spike peptides, obtained after COVID-19 vaccination. CDR3 protein: CASSHPRGGDLNTEAFF. The CDR3 DNA follows: TGTGCCAGCAGCCATCCCCGGGGAGGGGATTTAAACACTGAAGCTTTCTTT.